This TCR beta chain was obtained from a study of vaccination and CD4 T cells after COVID-19. About the research overall: As their vaccination, participants received two doses of either BNT162b2 or mRNA-1273 vaccine.

The table lists this clonotype with a few counts. As yet, its antigen is unknown. The treatment is: approximately 9-day PBMC culture with coronavirus spike peptide pools or control peptides (ViraFEST assay). The unexposed donor gave CD4+ T cells before the COVID-19 pandemic (2011-2018). The ViraFEST method relied on peptide pools to expand antigen-specific T cells, followed by TCR sequencing. The Oncomine TCR Beta short-read assay was applied to DNA of cultured CD4+ T cells. Genomic DNA was taken out of cultured CD4+ T cells by extraction. TCRdb re-called the PCR reads with MiXCR, one entry per CDR3 protein. This table has around 10,000 distinct CDR3 sequences, about a third appearing once. V shed 3 bases and J shed 7 bases, with 20 bases lying between them. This CDR3 contains 17 residues. Germline values: CDR1 KGHDR, CDR2 SFDVKD.

The sequencing sample was made of CD4+ T cells from blood, cultured in vitro. This TCR derives from a human donor in good health. The rearrangement joins TRBV24-1 to TRBJ2-2, with no clear D. CDR3: CATSDRLSRSQDGELFF. The CDR3, as DNA: TGTGCCACCAGTGATCGCCTAAGCCGGAGTCAGGACGGGGAGCTGTTTTTT.